The clone carrying this T cell receptor (beta chain) was counted at least ten times. The antigen remains undetermined. These data belong to a study of neurological immune-mediated disorders. CDR3 length: 14 residues. The V and J ends lost 6 bases and 5 bases respectively, with 16 bases between them. General observations from the study: In HTLV-1-associated myelopathy, TCR clonal expansion was greatest, and in multiple sclerosis it was least, below healthy controls. Private repertoires in all groups were suggested, as expanded clones shared no CDR3 amino acid sequences across subjects.

The cDNA was synthesized by means of template-switch 5'RACE, which was carried out with 10-nucleotide random UMIs. TCRdb fed the 5' RACE reads into MiXCR, producing one record per CDR3 protein. The table lists around 70,000 distinct CDR3 sequences, around 5.2% of them singletons. Unsorted libraries were generated from 2 million PBMCs held at -80 degrees C. Sequencing was carried out using PBMCs. The TCR originated in a young man with multiple sclerosis. The J gene is TRBJ2-5, the V gene TRBV12-3 or TRBV12-4, with D tentatively TRBD2 (5 bases). In DNA, the CDR3 is TGTGCCAGCAGCCTAATGAGGACTTACGAGACCCAGTACTTC. Translated, it gives CASSLMRTYETQYF.